Detailed here is one T cell receptor beta chain. These data belong to a study of cytomegalovirus exposure and HLA in healthy donors. Regarding donors, all were healthy bone marrow donors. Researchers ran the PCR with 60 Vbeta and 13 Jbeta primers. Measured with immunoSEQ multiplex PCR; TCRdb has only the in-frame clones, and not every one. The sample contains approximately 160,000 clones, about 80% of which appear only once. Trimming pared 1 base from V and 3 bases from J, leaving 13 bases between. The V gene's germline CDR1 is MNHEY and CDR2 SMNVEV (reference sequence). The CDR3 spans 15 residues. This chain joins TRBV27 and TRBJ2-7; D unresolved. Sequences were obtained from PBMCs. The clonotype originates from a man aged 25-45 years in good health and CMV-seropositive. CDR3 in amino acids: CASSLYPPESYEQYF. In DNA form, the CDR3 reads TGTGCCAGCAGTTTATACCCCCCCGAGAGCTACGAGCAGTACTTC.